This T cell receptor (beta chain) is from a study of identical twins. A single record per CDR3 protein comes from TCRdb applying MiXCR to the 5' RACE reads. Of some 330,000 distinct CDR3 sequences detected, roughly 10% appear once; the ten largest clones hold more than 8%. V lost 1 base and J lost 6, with 13 bases in between. Germline CDR1 is MNHEY and CDR2 is SVGAGI. The CDR3 is 15 amino acids. This clonotype was observed a handful of times. Sequenced material: naive T cells sorted from blood. The chain recombines TRBV6-5 with TRBJ2-1; D gene ambiguous. The receptor's source is a woman aged 45 to 65 in good health. CDR3 sequence: CASSYLVEERNEQFF. The CDR3 DNA reads TGTGCCAGCAGTTACTTGGTAGAAGAGCGCAATGAGCAGTTCTTC.